Reported below is one TCR beta chain. What it recognizes is unknown. With a J-beta primer mix and a sample-barcoded 5' primer, a second PCR ran about 6 to 11 cycles. TCRdb used MiXCR to reprocess the 5' RACE reads, holding one entry per CDR3 protein. The sample lists 1,500,000 or so distinct CDR3 sequences, approximately 63% occurring once. This sample is drawn from a study of blood T cells in healthy people across ages. Whole-study findings and limits: For the donors, CMV status was unknown and possibly confounded expanded clonotype changes. Per million T cells, TCR beta diversity dropped roughly linearly as age increased.

CDR1 is KGHDR, CDR2 SFDVKD, per germline. V was shortened by 5 bases and J by 4 bases, with 7 bases between the two germline ends. CDR3 length: 13 residues. Around 9 milliliters of peripheral blood were drawn from each donor into EDTA-treated tubes. This clonotype originated in a man aged 18 to 29 in good health. The V gene is TRBV24-1, the J gene TRBJ2-2; unclear D gene. Sequenced input: blood. In DNA form, the CDR3 reads TGTGCCACCAGTGTCGGGTCCACCGGGGAGCTGTTTTTT. Its translation: CATSVGSTGELFF.